Presented here are 10 T cell receptor beta chains from one specimen sequenced in a study of T cell changes during pregnancy in multiple sclerosis. Produced via immunoSEQ multiplex PCR; TCRdb's table is partial and in-frame only. The data hold some 30,000 clones, with about nine tenths observed a single time. The sample was CD8+ T cells from peripheral blood mononuclear cells, taken after pregnancy. All receptors derive from a female donor with multiple sclerosis, enrolled in a pregnancy study.

This rearrangement joins TRBV9 to TRBJ2-7; tentative D call: TRBD2 (5 bases). The germline V gene encodes CDR1 SGDLS and CDR2 YYNGEE. This CDR3 has 13 amino acids. V was cut by 4 bases and J by 0 bases, with 8 bases left in between. CDR3 residues: CASSMSGSYEQYF. DNA of the CDR3: TGTGCCAGCAGCATGAGCGGCTCCTACGAGCAGTACTTC.

The genes are TRBV30 and TRBJ2-1; D might be TRBD1 (6 bases). V lost 5 bases and J 6 bases, leaving 17 bases between the germline ends. The germline V gene has CDR1 GTSNPN and CDR2 SVGIG (reference sequence). CDR3 length: 14 residues. The DNA of the CDR3 is TGTGCCTGGTTTGAGGGGGTTGGGGTCAATGAGCAGTTCTTC. This codes for CAWFEGVGVNEQFF.

The chain combines TRBV5-5 with TRBJ1-1; the D gene is possibly TRBD1 (6 bases). This CDR3 comprises 14 residues. Germline V gives CDR1 SGHKS, CDR2 YYEKEE (reference sequence). V lost 0 bases, J lost 11 bases, and 17 bases lay in between. This CDR3 is CASSLDREGLLAFF. Written as DNA, the CDR3 is TGTGCCAGCAGCTTGGACAGGGAAGGGTTATTGGCTTTCTTT.

This chain joins TRBV6-1 and TRBJ2-7, with D possibly matching TRBD2 (6 bases). The germline CDR1 and CDR2 sequences are MNHNS and SASEGT. Trimming took off 6 bases at V and 5 bases at J, with 14 bases between the two ends. The CDR3 spans 13 residues. CDR3: CASSLRESDEQYF. The CDR3 DNA is TGTGCCAGCAGCCTACGGGAGAGCGACGAGCAGTACTTC.

The rearrangement uses TRBV29-1 and TRBJ2-1; the match to TRBD2 covers 11 bases. V trimming: 2 bases; J trimming: 6 bases; junction bases outside the gene matches: 3. The CDR3 spans 14 residues. Germline V CDR1 and CDR2: SQVTM, ANQGSEA. The CDR3 region is CSVELAGGSNEQFF. DNA of the CDR3: TGCAGCGTTGAACTAGCGGGAGGATCCAATGAGCAGTTCTTC.

This clone was found once. The chain carries TRBV29-1 and TRBJ1-3; weak D call: TRBD1 (6 bases). This CDR3 is 13 amino acids long. V lost 7 bases, J lost 0 bases, and 10 bases lay in between. The germline V gene encodes CDR1 SQVTM and CDR2 ANQGSEA. The CDR3 DNA reads TGCAGCGCATGGGACAACTCTGGAAACACCATATATTTT. This codes for CSAWDNSGNTIYF. Full variable domain (missing parts from reference TRBV29-1 and TRBJ1-3): SAVISQKPSRDICQRGTSLTIQCQVDSQVTMMFWYRQQPGQSLTLIATANQGSEATYESGFVIDKFPISRPNLTFSTLTVSNMSPEDSSIYLCSAWDNSGNTIYFGEGSWLTVV.

The V and J genes are TRBV10-1 and TRBJ2-5; D remains unclear. CDR1 is WNHNN, CDR2 SYGVQD, per germline (reference sequence). The CDR3 sequence is 14 residues long. The germline V and J ends were trimmed by 0 bases and 7 bases, with 12 bases remaining between them. DNA for the CDR3: TGCGCCAGCAGTGAGTCGGTCAGTCGTGTGACCCAGTACTTC. As protein: CASSESVSRVTQYF.

The V call is TRBV14, the J call TRBJ1-2, with TRBD1 identical over 8 bases. The CDR3 runs to 16 residues. Per germline, CDR1 SGHDN and CDR2 FVKESK. V shed 4 bases, J shed 6 bases, and the junction held 13 bases outside the gene matches. CDR3 nucleotides: TGTGCCAGCAGCCCCTGGACAGGGAAGTCGGTTGATGGCTACACCTTC. Translation: CASSPWTGKSVDGYTF.

This clone appeared a single time. At one end, the junction sequence differs from germline, possibly due to a read error. V and J are TRBV15 and TRBJ2-7, with 8 positions matching TRBD2. In germline, CDR1 is LNHNV, CDR2 YYDKDF (reference sequence). The length of the CDR3 is 16 residues. CDR3 nucleotides: TGTGCCACCAGCAGGTATAGCGGGGACGGACCCTACGGGCAGTACTTC. This encodes CATSRYSGDGPYGQYF.

The chain links TRBV7-9 to TRBJ2-7, with D maybe TRBD1 (5 bases). CDR1 is SEHNR, CDR2 FQNEAQ, per germline (reference sequence). The CDR3 consists of 12 residues. The V end lost 5 bases, the J end lost 4 bases, and 9 bases lay between the germline ends. CDR3 sequence (DNA): TGTGCCAGCAGCCCGTCAGGGTACGAGCAGTACTTC. Translating gives CASSPSGYEQYF.